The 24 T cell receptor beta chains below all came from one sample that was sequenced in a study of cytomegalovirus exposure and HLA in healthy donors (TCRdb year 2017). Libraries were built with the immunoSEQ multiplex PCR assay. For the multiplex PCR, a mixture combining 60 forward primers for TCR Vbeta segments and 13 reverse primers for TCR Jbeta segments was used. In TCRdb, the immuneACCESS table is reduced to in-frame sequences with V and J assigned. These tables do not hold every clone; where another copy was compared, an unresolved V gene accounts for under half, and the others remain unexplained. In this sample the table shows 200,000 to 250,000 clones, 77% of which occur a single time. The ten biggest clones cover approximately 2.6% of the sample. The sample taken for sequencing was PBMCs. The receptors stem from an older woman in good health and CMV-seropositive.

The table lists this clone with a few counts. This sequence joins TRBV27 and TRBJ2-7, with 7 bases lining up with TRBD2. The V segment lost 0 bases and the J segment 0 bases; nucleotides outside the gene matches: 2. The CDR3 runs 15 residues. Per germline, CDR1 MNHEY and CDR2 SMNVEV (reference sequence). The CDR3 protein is CASSLSASGSYEQYF. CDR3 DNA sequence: TGTGCCAGCAGTTTATCGGCTAGCGGCTCCTACGAGCAGTACTTC.

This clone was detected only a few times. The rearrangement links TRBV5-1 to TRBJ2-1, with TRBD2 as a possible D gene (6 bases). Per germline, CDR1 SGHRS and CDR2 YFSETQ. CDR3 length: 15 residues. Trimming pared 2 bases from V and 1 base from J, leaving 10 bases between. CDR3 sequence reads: CASSLLASSYNEQFF. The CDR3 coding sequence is TGCGCCAGCAGCTTACTAGCTTCGTCCTACAATGAGCAGTTCTTC.

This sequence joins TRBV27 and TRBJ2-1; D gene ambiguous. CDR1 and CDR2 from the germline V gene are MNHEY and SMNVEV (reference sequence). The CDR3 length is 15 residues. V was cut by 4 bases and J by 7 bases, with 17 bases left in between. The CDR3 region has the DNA TGTGCCAGCAGTTCTCTACTCGCCGATCGGAATGAGCAGTTCTTC. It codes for CASSSLLADRNEQFF.

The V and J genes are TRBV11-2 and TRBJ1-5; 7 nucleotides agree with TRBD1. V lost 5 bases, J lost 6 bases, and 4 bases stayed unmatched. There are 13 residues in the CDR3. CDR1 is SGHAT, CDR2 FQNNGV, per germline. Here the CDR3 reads CASSTDRAQPQHF. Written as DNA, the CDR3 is TGTGCCAGCAGCACAGACAGGGCTCAGCCCCAGCATTTT.

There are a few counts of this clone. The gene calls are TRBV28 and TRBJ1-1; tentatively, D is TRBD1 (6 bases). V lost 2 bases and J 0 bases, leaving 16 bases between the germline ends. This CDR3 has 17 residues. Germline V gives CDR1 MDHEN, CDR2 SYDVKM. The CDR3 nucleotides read TGTGCCAGCAGTTTAGCCAGGGGAATGTATCTGAACACTGAAGCTTTCTTT. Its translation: CASSLARGMYLNTEAFF. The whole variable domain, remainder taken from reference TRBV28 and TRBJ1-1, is DVKVTQSSRYLVKRTGEKVFLECVQDMDHENMFWYRQDPGLGLRLIYFSYDVKMKEKGDIPEGYSVSREKKERFSLILESASTNQTSMYLCASSLARGMYLNTEAFFGQGTRLTVV.

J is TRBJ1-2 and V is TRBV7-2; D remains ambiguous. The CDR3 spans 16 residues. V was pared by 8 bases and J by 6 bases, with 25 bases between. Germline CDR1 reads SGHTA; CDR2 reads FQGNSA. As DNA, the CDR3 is TGTGCCAGCGGCTCCTCCCGTCGAGTGTCAACTGATGGCTACACCTTC. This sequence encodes CASGSSRRVSTDGYTF.

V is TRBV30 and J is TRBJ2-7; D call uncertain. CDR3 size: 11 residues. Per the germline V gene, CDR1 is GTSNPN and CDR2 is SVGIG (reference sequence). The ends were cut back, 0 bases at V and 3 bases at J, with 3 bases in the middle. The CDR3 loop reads CAWSVSYEQYF. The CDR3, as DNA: TGTGCCTGGAGTGTTAGCTACGAGCAGTACTTC.

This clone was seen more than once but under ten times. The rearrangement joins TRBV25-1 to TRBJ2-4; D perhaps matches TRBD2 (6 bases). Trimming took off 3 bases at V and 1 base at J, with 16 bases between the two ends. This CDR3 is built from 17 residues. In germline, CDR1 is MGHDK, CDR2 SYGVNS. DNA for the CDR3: TGTGCCAGCAGTGATCACCGGGACTTGGGGGCCAAAAACATTCAGTACTTC. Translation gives CASSDHRDLGAKNIQYF.

CDR3: CASSEGRWLGGYTF. The DNA for the CDR3 is TGTGCCAGCAGTGAGGGCCGGTGGTTGGGTGGCTACACCTTC. This sequence joins TRBV6-1 and TRBJ1-2; D is unresolved. CDR1 and CDR2 from the germline V gene are MNHNS and SASEGT. The CDR3 covers 14 residues. V gave up 3 bases and J gave up 7 bases, with 15 bases separating them.

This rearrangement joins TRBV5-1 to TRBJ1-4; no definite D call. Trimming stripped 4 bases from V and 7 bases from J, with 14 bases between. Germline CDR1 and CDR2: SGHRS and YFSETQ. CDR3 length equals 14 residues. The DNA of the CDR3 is TGCGCCAGCAGCCCCGAGATCGGGAGTGAAAAACTGTTTTTT. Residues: CASSPEIGSEKLFF.

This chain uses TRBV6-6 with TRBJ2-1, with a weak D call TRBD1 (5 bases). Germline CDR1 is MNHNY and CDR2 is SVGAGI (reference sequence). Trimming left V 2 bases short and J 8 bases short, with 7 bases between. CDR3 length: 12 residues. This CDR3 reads CASSYQGYEQFF. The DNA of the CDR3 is TGTGCCAGCAGTTACCAGGGTTATGAGCAGTTCTTC.

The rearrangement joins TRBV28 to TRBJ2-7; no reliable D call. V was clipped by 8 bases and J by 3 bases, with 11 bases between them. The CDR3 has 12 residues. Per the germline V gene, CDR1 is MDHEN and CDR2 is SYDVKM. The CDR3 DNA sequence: TGTGCCAGCCACACAAATCACTACGAGCAGTACTTC. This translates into CASHTNHYEQYF. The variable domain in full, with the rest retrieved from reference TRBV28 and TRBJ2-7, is DVKVTQSSRYLVKRTGEKVFLECVQDMDHENMFWYRQDPGLGLRLIYFSYDVKMKEKGDIPEGYSVSREKKERFSLILESASTNQTSMYLCASHTNHYEQYFGPGTRLTVT.

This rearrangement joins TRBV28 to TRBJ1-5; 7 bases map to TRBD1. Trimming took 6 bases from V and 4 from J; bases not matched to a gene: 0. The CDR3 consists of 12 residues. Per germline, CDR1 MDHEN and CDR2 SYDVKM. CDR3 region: CASRQGNQPQHF. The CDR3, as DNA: TGTGCCAGCAGACAGGGGAATCAGCCCCAGCATTTT.

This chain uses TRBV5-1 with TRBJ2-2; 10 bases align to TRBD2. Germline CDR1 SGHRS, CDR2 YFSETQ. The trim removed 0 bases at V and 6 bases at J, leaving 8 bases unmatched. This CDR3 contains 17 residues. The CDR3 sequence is CASSLEGGTSVAGELFF. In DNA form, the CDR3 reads TGCGCCAGCAGCTTGGAAGGAGGGACTAGCGTCGCCGGGGAGCTGTTTTTT.

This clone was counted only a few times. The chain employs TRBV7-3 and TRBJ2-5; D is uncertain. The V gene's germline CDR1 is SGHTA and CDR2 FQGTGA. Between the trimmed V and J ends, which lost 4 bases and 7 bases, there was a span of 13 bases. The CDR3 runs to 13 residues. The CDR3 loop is CASSSSSSWTQYF. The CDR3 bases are TGTGCCAGCAGCTCGTCCTCCTCGTGGACCCAGTACTTC. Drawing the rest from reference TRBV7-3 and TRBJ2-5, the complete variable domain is GAGVSQTPSNKVTEKGKYVELRCDPISGHTALYWYRQSLGQGPEFLIYFQGTGAADDSGLPNDRFFAVRPEGSVSTLKIQRTERGDSAVYLCASSSSSSWTQYFGPGTRLLVL.

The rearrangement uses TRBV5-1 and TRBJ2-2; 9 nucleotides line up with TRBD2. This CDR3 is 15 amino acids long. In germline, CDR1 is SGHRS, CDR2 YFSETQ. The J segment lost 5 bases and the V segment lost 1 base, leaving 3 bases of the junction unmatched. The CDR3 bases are TGCGCCAGCAGCTTGCTAGCGGGACTGACCGGGGAGCTGTTTTTT. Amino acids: CASSLLAGLTGELFF.

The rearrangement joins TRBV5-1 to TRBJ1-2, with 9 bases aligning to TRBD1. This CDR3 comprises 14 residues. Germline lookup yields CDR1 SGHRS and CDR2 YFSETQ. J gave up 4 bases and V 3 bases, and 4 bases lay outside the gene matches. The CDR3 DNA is TGCGCCAGCAGCTCACAGGGGGCAGGCTATGGCTACACCTTC. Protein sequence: CASSSQGAGYGYTF. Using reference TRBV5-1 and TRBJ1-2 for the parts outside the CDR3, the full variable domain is KAGVTQTPRYLIKTRGQQVTLSCSPISGHRSVSWYQQTPGQGLQFLFEYFSETQRNKGNFPGRFSGRQFSNSRSEMNVSTLELGDSALYLCASSSQGAGYGYTFGSGTRLTVV.

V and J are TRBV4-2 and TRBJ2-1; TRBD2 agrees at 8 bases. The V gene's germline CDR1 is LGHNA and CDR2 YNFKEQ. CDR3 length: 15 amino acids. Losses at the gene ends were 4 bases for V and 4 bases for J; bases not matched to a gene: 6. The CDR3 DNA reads TGTGCCAGCAGCCCTTCTAGCGGGTATTACAATGAGCAGTTCTTC. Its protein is CASSPSSGYYNEQFF.

Written as DNA, the CDR3 is TGTGCCAGTAGTCCCTTAAGGGGGCCTCGTGAAGCTTTCTTT. Translation: CASSPLRGPREAFF. The V call is TRBV19, the J call TRBJ1-1, with 7 bases identical to TRBD1. V dropped 5 bases and J dropped 7; count of bases not matched to a gene: 10. The germline V gene encodes CDR1 LNHDA and CDR2 SQIVND (reference sequence). This CDR3 has 14 amino acids.

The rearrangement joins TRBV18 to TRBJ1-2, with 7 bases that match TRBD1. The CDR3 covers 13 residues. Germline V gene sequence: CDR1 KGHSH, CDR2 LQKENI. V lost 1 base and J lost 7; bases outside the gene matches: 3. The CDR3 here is CASSPQGASGYTF. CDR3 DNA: TGTGCCAGCTCACCACAGGGGGCGAGTGGCTACACCTTC.

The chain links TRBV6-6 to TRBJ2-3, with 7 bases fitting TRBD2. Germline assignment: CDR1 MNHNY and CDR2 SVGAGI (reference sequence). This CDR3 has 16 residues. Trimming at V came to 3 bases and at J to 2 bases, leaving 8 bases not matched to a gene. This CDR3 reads CASSYLTGGNTDTQYF. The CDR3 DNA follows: TGTGCCAGCAGTTATCTGACGGGGGGAAACACAGATACGCAGTATTTT.

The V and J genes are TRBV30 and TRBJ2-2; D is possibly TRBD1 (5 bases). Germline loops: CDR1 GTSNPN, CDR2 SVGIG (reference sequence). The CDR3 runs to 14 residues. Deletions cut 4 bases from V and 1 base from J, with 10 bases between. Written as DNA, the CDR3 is TGTGCCTGGACGAACCAGGGGAACACCGGGGAGCTGTTTTTT. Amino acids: CAWTNQGNTGELFF.

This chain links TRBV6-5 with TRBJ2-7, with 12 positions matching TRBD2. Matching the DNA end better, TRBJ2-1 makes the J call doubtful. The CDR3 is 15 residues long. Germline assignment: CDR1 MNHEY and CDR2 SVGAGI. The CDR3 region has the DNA TGTGCCAGCAGACGACTAGCGGGAGTACGTAATGAGCAGTTCTTC. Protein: CASRRLAGVRNEQFF.

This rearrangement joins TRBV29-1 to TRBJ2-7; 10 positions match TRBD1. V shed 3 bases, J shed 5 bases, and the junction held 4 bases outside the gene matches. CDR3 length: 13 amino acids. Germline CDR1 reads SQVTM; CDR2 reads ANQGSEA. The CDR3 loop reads CSVEGQGQNEQYF. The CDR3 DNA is TGCAGCGTTGAGGGACAGGGGCAGAACGAGCAGTACTTC.